This T cell receptor beta chain is drawn from a study of beta chain features in type 1 diabetes. On the study more broadly: Regarding age, gender and cell yields, patients proved similar to healthy donors.

Broader study findings: Any HLA effect on TCRB rearrangement was left unresolved by small sub-analyses.

As regards this clone: The antigen remains unidentified.

cDNA synthesis used the whole RNA isolate, giving expressed TCRB sequences. Clones were sequenced by immunoSEQ multiplex PCR, and TCRdb holds only the in-frame ones, with some missing. The sample has 350,000 to 450,000 clones, less than 15% seen once. Looked up from germline, CDR1 is SGDLS and CDR2 is YYNGEE. This CDR3 region has 16 residues. V was cut by 4 bases and J by 6 bases, with 19 bases left in between. This sequence was found in a woman under 30 in good health. This chain connects TRBV9 to TRBJ2-2, with a tentative D call TRBD1 (6 bases). Material: naive CD4+ T cells from blood. The CDR3 reads CASSPRSQGLAGELFF. The CDR3 DNA is TGTGCCAGCAGCCCACGATCCCAGGGGTTGGCCGGGGAGCTGTTTTTT.